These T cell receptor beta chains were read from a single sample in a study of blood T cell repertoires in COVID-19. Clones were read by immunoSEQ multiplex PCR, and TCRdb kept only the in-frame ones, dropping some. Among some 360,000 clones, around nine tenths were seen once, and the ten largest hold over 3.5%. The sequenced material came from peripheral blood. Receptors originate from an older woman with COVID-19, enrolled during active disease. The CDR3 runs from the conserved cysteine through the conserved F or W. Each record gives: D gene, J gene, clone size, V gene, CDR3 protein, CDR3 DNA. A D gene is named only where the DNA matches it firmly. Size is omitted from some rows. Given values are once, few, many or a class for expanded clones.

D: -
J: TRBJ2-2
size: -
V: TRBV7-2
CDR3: CASSQDRPKMFF
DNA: TGTGCCAGCAGCCAGGACAGACCCAAGATGTTTTTT

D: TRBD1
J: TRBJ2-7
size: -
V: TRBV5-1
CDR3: CASSQDRRIYEQYF
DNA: TGCGCCAGCAGCCAGGACAGGCGGATCTACGAGCAGTACTTC

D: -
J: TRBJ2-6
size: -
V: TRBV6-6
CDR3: CASSREASGANVLTF
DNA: TGTGCCAGCAGTAGGGAGGCGTCTGGGGCCAACGTCCTGACTTTC

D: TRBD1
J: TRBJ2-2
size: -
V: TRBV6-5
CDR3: CASSRDRANTGELFF
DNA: TGTGCCAGCAGCCGGGACAGGGCTAACACCGGGGAGCTGTTTTTT

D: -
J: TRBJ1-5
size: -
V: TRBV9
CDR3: CASSVQGFGPQHF
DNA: TGTGCCAGCAGCGTACAGGGGTTTGGGCCCCAGCATTTT

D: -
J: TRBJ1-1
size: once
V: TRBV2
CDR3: CASMEGYGTEAFF
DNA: TGTGCCAGCATGGAGGGGTATGGCACTGAAGCTTTCTTT

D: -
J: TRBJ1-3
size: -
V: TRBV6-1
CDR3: CASSERGYRVPGNTIYF
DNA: TGTGCCAGCAGTGAACGGGGGTATAGGGTCCCTGGAAACACCATATATTTT

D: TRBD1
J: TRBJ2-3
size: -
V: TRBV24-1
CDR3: CATSDGPDRGTDTQYF
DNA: TGTGCCACCAGTGATGGCCCGGACAGGGGTACAGATACGCAGTATTTT

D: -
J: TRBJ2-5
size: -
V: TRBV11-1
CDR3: CPSRGPVSEETQYF
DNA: TGTCCGTCGCGGGGGCCGGTATCGGAAGAGACCCAGTACTTC

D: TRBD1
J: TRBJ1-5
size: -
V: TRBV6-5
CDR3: CASLDRGWSNQPQHF
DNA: TGTGCCAGCCTTGACAGGGGATGGAGCAATCAGCCCCAGCATTTT

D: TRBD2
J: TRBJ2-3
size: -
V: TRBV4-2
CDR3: CASSQLRTSGVGATDTQYF
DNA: TGTGCCAGCAGCCAATTGCGGACTAGCGGGGTCGGGGCCACAGATACGCAGTATTTT

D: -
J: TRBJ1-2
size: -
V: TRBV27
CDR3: CASSPAGLDYGYTF
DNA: TGTGCCAGCAGCCCCGCAGGGTTAGACTATGGCTACACCTTC

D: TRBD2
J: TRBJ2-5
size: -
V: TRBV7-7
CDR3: CASSPGLAGAVEETQYF
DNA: TGTGCCAGCAGCCCAGGACTAGCGGGGGCGGTGGAAGAGACCCAGTACTTC

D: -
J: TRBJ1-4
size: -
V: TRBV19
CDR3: CASKDNPTNEKLFF
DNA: TGTGCCAGTAAGGACAACCCAACTAATGAAAAACTGTTTTTT

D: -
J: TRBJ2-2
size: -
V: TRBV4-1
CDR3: CASSYEWRGGTGELFF
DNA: TGCGCCAGCAGCTACGAGTGGAGGGGGGGGACCGGGGAGCTGTTTTTT

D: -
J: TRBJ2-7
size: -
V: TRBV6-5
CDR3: CASSYGAGTYEQYF
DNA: TGTGCCAGCAGTTACGGGGCAGGCACCTACGAGCAGTACTTC

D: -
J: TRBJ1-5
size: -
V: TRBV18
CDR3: CASADRRSSNQPQHF
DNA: TGTGCCAGCGCCGACAGGCGGTCGAGCAATCAGCCCCAGCATTTT

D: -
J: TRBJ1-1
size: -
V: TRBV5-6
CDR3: CASSGGLMNTEAFF
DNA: TGTGCCAGCAGCGGGGGACTGATGAACACTGAAGCTTTCTTT

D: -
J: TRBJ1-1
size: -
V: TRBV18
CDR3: CASSRDTQAFF
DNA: TGTGCCAGCTCACGGGACACCCAAGCTTTCTTT

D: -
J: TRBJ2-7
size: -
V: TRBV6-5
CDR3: CASMRALTYEQYF
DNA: TGTGCCAGCATGAGGGCTTTAACCTACGAGCAGTACTTC

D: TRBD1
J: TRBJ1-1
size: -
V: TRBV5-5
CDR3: CASSSSSSGGVEAFF
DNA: TGTGCCAGCAGCTCCTCATCCTCAGGGGGCGTTGAAGCTTTCTTT

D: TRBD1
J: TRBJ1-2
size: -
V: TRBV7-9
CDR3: CASSPGGGQGATYGYTF
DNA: TGTGCCAGCAGCCCGGGCGGGGGACAGGGGGCAACCTATGGCTACACCTTC

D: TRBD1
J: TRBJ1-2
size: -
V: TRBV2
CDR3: CANPGTAYGYTF
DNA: TGTGCCAACCCCGGGACAGCCTATGGCTACACCTTC

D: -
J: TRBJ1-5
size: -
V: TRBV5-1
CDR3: CASSPAGGGQPQHF
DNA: TGCGCCAGCAGCCCCGCAGGAGGTGGACAGCCCCAGCATTTT

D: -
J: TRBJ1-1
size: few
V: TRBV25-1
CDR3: CASHFNTEAFF
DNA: TGTGCCAGCCACTTTAACACTGAAGCTTTCTTT

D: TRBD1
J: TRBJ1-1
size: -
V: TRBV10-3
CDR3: CATSGTGTGGTEAFF
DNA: TGTGCCACTTCCGGGACAGGGACAGGAGGCACTGAAGCTTTCTTT

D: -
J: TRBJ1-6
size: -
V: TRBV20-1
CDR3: CSASNQDSRSSYNSPLHF
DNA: TGCAGTGCTAGTAACCAGGACAGCAGGAGCTCCTATAATTCACCCCTCCACTTT

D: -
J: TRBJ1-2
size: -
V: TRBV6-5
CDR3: CASSYSPQRGYTF
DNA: TGTGCCAGCAGTTACTCCCCCCAGCGGGGCTACACCTTC

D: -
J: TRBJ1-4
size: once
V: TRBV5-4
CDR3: CASSWGGLSEKLFF
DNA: TGTGCCAGCAGTTGGGGGGGCTTGAGTGAAAAACTGTTTTTT

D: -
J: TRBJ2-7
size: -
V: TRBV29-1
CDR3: CSVQTGVHYEQYF
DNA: TGCAGCGTTCAGACCGGGGTTCACTACGAGCAGTACTTC

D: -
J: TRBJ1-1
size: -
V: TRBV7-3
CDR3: CASSLTDINTEAFF
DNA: TGTGCCAGCAGCTTAACGGACATTAACACTGAAGCTTTCTTT

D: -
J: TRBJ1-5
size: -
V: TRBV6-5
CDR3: CASKSGAYQPQHF
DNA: TGTGCCAGCAAATCAGGGGCCTATCAGCCCCAGCATTTT

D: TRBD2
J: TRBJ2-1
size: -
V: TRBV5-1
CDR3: CASSGGTSGPRDEQFF
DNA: TGCGCCAGCAGCGGCGGGACTAGCGGGCCGAGGGATGAGCAGTTCTTC

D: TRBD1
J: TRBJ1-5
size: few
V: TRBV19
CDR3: CASSLTGGVQPQHF
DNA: TGTGCCAGTAGCCTAACAGGGGGCGTTCAGCCCCAGCATTTT

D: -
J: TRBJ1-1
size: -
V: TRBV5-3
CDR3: CARSLATEAFF
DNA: TGTGCCAGAAGCTTGGCTACTGAAGCTTTCTTT

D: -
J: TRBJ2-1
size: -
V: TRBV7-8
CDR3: CASSLSVGSSYNEQFF
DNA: TGTGCCAGCAGCTTAAGCGTGGGGAGCTCCTACAATGAGCAGTTCTTC

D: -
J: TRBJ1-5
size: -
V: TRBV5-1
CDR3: CASSLAGQGGQPQHF
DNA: TGCGCCAGCAGCTTGGCCGGGCAGGGTGGACAGCCCCAGCATTTT

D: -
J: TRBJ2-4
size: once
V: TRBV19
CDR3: CASSIDLSSSPQNIQYF
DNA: TGTGCCAGTAGTATAGATCTTTCCAGTTCCCCGCAAAACATTCAGTACTTC

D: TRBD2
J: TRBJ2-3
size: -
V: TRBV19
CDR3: CASSAAGGYVDTQYF
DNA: TGTGCCAGTAGTGCCGCGGGGGGGTATGTAGATACGCAGTATTTT

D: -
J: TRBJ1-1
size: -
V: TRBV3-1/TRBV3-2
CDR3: CASSQAMVTEAFF
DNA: TGTGCCAGCAGCCAAGCTATGGTTACTGAAGCTTTCTTT

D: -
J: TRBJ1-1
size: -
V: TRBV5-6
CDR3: CASTFLGTQNTEAFF
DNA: TGTGCCAGCACCTTCCTGGGGACACAAAACACTGAAGCTTTCTTT

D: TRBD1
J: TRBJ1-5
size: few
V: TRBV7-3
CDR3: CASSLVPLGQGFGDSNQPQHF
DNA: TGTGCCAGCAGCTTAGTCCCCCTGGGACAGGGATTCGGGGATAGCAATCAGCCCCAGCATTTT

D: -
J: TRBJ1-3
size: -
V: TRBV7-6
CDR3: CASSLGQSSGNTIYF
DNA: TGTGCCAGCAGCTTGGGGCAAAGTTCTGGAAACACCATATATTTT

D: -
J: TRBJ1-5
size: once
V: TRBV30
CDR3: CAWSVPGNNQPQHF
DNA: TGTGCCTGGAGTGTACCCGGGAATAATCAGCCCCAGCATTTT

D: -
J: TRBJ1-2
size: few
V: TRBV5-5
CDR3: CASSLASNYGYTF
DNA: TGTGCCAGCAGCTTGGCGTCCAACTATGGCTACACCTTC

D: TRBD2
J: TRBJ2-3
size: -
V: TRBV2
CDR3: CASSVPGTSGGRGTDTQYF
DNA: TGTGCCAGCAGTGTCCCCGGGACTAGCGGGGGCCGGGGCACAGATACGCAGTATTTT

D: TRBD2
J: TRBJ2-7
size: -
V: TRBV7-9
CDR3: CASTPAGGSLYEQYF
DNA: TGTGCCAGCACCCCCGCGGGGGGGTCCCTCTACGAGCAGTACTTC

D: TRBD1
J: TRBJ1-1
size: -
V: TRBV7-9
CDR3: CASSLMGTGHTEAFF
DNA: TGTGCCAGCAGCTTAATGGGGACAGGGCACACTGAAGCTTTCTTT

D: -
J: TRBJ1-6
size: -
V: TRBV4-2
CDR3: CASSQTPQGSNSPLHF
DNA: TGTGCCAGCAGCCAAACGCCCCAGGGTTCCAATTCACCCCTCCACTTT

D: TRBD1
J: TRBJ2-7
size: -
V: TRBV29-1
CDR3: CSVVPADRGSYEQYF
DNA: TGCAGCGTTGTCCCAGCGGACAGGGGATCCTACGAGCAGTACTTC